The source of this T cell receptor beta chain is a study of blood T cell repertoires in COVID-19. Whole-study context: Italy, Spain and the United States were the sources of the convalescent and acute COVID-19 samples.

Trimming removed 0 bases from V and 5 bases from J, with 10 bases in between. Germline assignment: CDR1 LGHNA and CDR2 YSLEER. The CDR3 has 14 residues. How the authors handled the data: Amplification of reference gene primers provided the estimated nucleated cell counts. TCRdb's table, derived via immunoSEQ multiplex PCR, lists solely in-frame clones and lacks some. V and J calls and clone size are given by that table; D and trimming were obtained from the DNA. The sample shows approximately 310,000 clones, around 90% of them seen only once. The V call is TRBV4-3, the J call TRBJ2-5; D may be TRBD1 (6 bases). The sample taken for sequencing was PBMCs or T cells enriched from blood (not recorded which). This TCR came from a man between 60 and 75 years old who had recovered from COVID-19. The CDR3 nucleotides are TGCGCCAGCAGCCAAGACCCCCAGGGGGAGACCCAGTACTTC. Its translation is CASSQDPQGETQYF.